What follows are 4 T cell receptor beta chains derived from one specimen sequenced in a study of CD8+ T cells in alopecia areata. In each case, RNA was isolated and then reverse transcribed into cDNA as the sequencing template. Generated by immunoSEQ multiplex PCR, the TCRdb table keeps only in-frame clones and is missing some. The top ten hold around 6.8% of the sample, which has 120,000 to 150,000 clones, 40% to 50% seen once. Sample: CD4+ T cells sorted from blood. All receptors derive from a human donor with alopecia areata.

About this clone: Distinct nucleotide sequences in the sample also encode this CDR3. The chain is built from TRBV30 and TRBJ1-2; no definite D call. V was shortened by 0 bases and J by 3 bases, with 8 bases between the two germline ends. CDR1 and CDR2 from the germline V gene are GTSNPN and SVGIG (reference sequence). The CDR3 spans 13 residues. The CDR3, as DNA: TGTGCCTGGAGTGTGGGGAGAGACTATGGCTACACCTTC. Protein: CAWSVGRDYGYTF.

This sequence joins TRBV5-6 and TRBJ2-3; D is unclear. The germline CDR1 and CDR2 sequences are SGHDT and YYEEEE. The CDR3 has 16 amino acids. Trimming left V 1 base short and J 2 bases short, with 14 bases between. This chain's CDR3 is CASSLWAELLTDTQYF. The CDR3 DNA sequence: TGTGCCAGCAGCTTGTGGGCCGAACTCCTCACAGATACGCAGTATTTT.

The chain recombines TRBV5-1 with TRBJ2-5; D gene uncertain. Germline V gene sequence: CDR1 SGHRS, CDR2 YFSETQ. Trimming pared 1 base from V and 0 bases from J, leaving 10 bases between. This CDR3 contains 15 residues. In DNA form, the CDR3 reads TGCGCCAGCAGCTTGCTCTCACAATACCAAGAGACCCAGTACTTC. It specifies CASSLLSQYQETQYF.

This clone was seen more than once but under ten times. The J gene is TRBJ2-5, the V gene TRBV10-1; no reliable D call. The CDR3 covers 11 residues. Trimming removed 7 bases at V and 2 bases at J, with 5 bases between. Germline V CDR1 and CDR2: WNHNN, SYGVQD (reference sequence). CDR3 sequence (DNA): TGCGCCAGCACTCCGCAAGAGACCCAGTACTTC. The encoded protein is CASTPQETQYF.